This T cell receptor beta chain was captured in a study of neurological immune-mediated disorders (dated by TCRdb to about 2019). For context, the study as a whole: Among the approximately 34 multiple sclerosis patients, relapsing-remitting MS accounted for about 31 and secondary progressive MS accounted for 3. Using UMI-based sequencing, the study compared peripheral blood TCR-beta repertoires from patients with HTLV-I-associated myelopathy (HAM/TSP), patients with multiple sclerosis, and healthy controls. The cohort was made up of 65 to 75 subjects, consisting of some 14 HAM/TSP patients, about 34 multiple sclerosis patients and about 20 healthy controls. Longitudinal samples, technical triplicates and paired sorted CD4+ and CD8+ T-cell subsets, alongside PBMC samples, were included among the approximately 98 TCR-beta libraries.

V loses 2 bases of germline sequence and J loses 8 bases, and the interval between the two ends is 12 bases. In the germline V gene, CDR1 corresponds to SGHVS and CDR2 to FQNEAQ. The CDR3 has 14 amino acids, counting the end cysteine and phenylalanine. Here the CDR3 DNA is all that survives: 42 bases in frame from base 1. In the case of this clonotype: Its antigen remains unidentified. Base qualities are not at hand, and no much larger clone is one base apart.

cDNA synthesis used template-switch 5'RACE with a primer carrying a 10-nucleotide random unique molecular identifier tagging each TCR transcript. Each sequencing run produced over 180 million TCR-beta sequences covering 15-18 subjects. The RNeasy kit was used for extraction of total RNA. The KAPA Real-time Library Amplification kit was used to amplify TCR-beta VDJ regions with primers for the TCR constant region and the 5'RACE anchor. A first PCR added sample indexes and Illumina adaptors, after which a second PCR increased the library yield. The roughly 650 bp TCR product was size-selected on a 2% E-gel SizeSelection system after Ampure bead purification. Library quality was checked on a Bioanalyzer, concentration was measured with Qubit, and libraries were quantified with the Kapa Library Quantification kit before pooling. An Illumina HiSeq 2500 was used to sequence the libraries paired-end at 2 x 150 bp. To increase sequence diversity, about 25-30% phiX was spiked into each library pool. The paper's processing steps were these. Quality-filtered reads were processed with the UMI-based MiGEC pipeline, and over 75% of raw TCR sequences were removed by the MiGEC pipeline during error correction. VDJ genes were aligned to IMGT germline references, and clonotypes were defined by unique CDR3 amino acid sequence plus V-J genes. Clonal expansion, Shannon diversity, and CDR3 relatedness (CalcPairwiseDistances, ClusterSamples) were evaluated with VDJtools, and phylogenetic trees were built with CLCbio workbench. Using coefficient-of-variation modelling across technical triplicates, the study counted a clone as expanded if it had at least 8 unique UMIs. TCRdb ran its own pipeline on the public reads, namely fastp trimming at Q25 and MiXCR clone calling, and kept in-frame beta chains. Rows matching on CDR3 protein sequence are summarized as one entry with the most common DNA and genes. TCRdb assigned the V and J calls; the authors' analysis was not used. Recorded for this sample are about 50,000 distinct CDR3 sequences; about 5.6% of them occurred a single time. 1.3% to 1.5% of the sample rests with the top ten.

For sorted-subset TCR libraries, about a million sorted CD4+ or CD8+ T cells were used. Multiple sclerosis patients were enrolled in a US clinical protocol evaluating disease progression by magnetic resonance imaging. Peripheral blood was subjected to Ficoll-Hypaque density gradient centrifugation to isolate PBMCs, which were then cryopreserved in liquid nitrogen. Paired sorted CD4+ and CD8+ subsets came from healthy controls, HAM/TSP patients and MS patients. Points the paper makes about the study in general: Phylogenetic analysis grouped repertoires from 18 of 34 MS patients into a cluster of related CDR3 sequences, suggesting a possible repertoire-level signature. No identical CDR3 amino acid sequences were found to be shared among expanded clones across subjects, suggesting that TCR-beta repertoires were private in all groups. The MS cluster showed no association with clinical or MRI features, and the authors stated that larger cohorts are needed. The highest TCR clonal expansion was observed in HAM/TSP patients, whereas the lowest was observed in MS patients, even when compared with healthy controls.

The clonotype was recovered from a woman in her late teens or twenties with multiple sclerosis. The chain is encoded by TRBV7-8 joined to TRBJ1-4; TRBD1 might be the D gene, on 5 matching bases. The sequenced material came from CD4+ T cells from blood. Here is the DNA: TGTGCCAGCAGCTTAACCGTGACAGAAGAAAAACTGTTTTTT. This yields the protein CASSLTVTEEKLFF.